Below, 22 T cell receptor beta chains from the same sample are listed, as sequenced in a study of T cell repertoires in cytomegalovirus infection. For these receptors, no antigen is known. TCRdb reprocessed the reads with MiXCR, giving one entry per CDR3 protein. The table records about 350,000 distinct CDR3 sequences, roughly 36% of them present only once. The specimen was cultured PBMCs, collected from culture after CMV antigen stimulation. Every receptor here comes from a human donor in good health (CMV status not recorded). Some clones in this sample may be carry-over from other donors' samples.

About this clonotype: As the CDR3 is not closed by the conserved phenylalanine or tryptophan, this likely results from a read error. V gene TRBV27 combines with J gene TRBJ1-1; maybe TRBD1 (6 bases). Germline CDR1 MNHEY, CDR2 SMNVEV (reference sequence). This CDR3 spans 13 amino acids. Trimming took off 3 bases at V and 6 bases at J, with 11 bases between the two ends. The CDR3 sequence: CASSFGGRPEAFL. The CDR3 region has the DNA TGTGCCAGCAGTTTTGGGGGGCGCCCTGAAGCTTTCTTG.

The chain carries TRBV27 and TRBJ2-1; 10 nucleotides line up with TRBD2. This CDR3 spans 14 amino acids. Trimming removed 6 bases from V and 8 bases from J; junction bases left unmatched: 7. Germline CDR1 reads MNHEY; CDR2 reads SMNVEV (reference sequence). The CDR3 loop is CASSRAGGVHEQFF. The DNA for the CDR3 is TGTGCCAGCAGCCGAGCGGGAGGGGTCCATGAGCAGTTCTTC.

The chain couples TRBV27 to TRBJ2-5, with a weak D call TRBD1 (5 bases). The germline V and J ends were trimmed by 2 bases and 2 bases, with 15 bases remaining between them. CDR1 is MNHEY and CDR2 is SMNVEV in the germline V gene (reference sequence). This CDR3 is built from 16 residues. CDR3 protein: CASSLNGRTYQETQYF. In DNA, the CDR3 is TGTGCCAGCAGTTTAAACGGCAGGACATATCAAGAGACCCAGTACTTC.

This clonotype was picked up many times. V gene TRBV7-2 combines with J gene TRBJ2-7; 13 bases line up with TRBD2. V lost 5 bases, J lost 5 bases, and 15 bases stayed unmatched. The germline CDR1 and CDR2 sequences are SGHTA and FQGNSA. The CDR3 spans 18 residues. CDR3 DNA sequence: TGTGCCAGCAGCACCACTAGCGGGAGGGCCAAGAGTCGCCACGAGCAGTACGTC. Amino acid sequence: CASSTTSGRAKSRHEQYV.

This clonotype was detected a few times. This chain connects TRBV12-3 or TRBV12-4 to TRBJ1-5; 8 bases are a match to TRBD1. This CDR3 is built from 13 residues. Trimming took 3 bases from V and 6 from J; bases not matched to a gene: 1. The CDR3 DNA sequence: TGTGCCAGCAGTTTCGACAGGGGTCAGCCCCAGCATTTT. Translated, it gives CASSFDRGQPQHF.

The chain is built from TRBV13 and TRBJ2-3; no clear D. V lost 2 bases, J lost 2 bases, and 5 bases lay in between. There are 13 residues in the CDR3. CDR1 is PRHDT and CDR2 is FYEKMQ in the germline V gene (reference sequence). As DNA, the CDR3 is TGTGCCAGCAGCTTAAGGTTCACAGATACGCAGTATTTT. It specifies CASSLRFTDTQYF.

This chain links TRBV9 with TRBJ2-1; 7 bases fit TRBD2. V lost 1 base, J lost 0 bases, and 1 base stayed unmatched. The CDR3 is 15 residues long. Germline V gene lookup returns CDR1 SGDLS and CDR2 YYNGEE. CDR3 residues: CASSVRGSSYNEQFF. The CDR3 DNA follows: TGTGCCAGCAGCGTACGCGGGAGCTCCTACAATGAGCAGTTCTTC.

This clonotype was seen more than once but under ten times. The chain is built from TRBV7-2 and TRBJ1-3, with 7 bases lining up with TRBD1. J gave up 4 bases and V 6 bases, and 3 bases lay outside the gene matches. The CDR3 has 13 amino acids. Germline V CDR1 and CDR2: SGHTA, FQGNSA. The CDR3 nucleotides read TGTGCCAGCAGAACAGGGGTCGGAAACACCATATATTTT. Translation gives CASRTGVGNTIYF.

In its sample, this clonotype was seen a few times. The chain is built from TRBV24-1 and TRBJ2-3; D ambiguous. The germline V gene encodes CDR1 KGHDR and CDR2 SFDVKD. The CDR3 extends over 15 amino acids. Trimming shortened V by 1 base and J by 7 bases, and 14 bases separated the two germline ends. The CDR3 nucleotides read TGTGCCACCAGTGATTTCACCACCGGTAGGCATACGCAGTATTTT. Protein sequence: CATSDFTTGRHTQYF.

The V gene is TRBV12-5, the J gene TRBJ1-1, with D unclear. With 0 bases removed from V and 1 base from J, the gap between germline ends came to 9 bases. The germline gives CDR1 LGHNT, CDR2 FRNRAP. There are 15 residues in the CDR3. In DNA form, the CDR3 reads TGTGCTAGTGGTTTGGTACGTGAACAGAACACTGAAGCTTTCTTT. It yields the protein CASGLVREQNTEAFF.

A remark on this clonotype: The CDR3 end shows no conserved phenylalanine or tryptophan, and so a read error is likely. The J gene is TRBJ2-1, the V gene TRBV7-3, with 10 bases lining up with TRBD1. Germline assignment: CDR1 SGHTA and CDR2 FQGTGA. The CDR3 totals 22 residues. V shed 4 bases and J 5 bases; nucleotides not matched to a gene: 26. This CDR3 is CASSYRRAGDRGSPAFHNEQFL. In DNA form, the CDR3 reads TGTGCCAGCAGCTACCGCCGGGCCGGGGACAGGGGAAGCCCAGCGTTCCACAATGAGCAGTTCTTA.

The chain joins TRBV5-6 to TRBJ2-5, with no clear D. V was shortened by 2 bases and J by 4 bases, with 9 bases between the two germline ends. Looked up from germline, CDR1 is SGHDT and CDR2 is YYEEEE. The CDR3 is 13 amino acids. CDR3 region: CASSLPSTETQYF. The CDR3, as DNA: TGTGCCAGCAGCTTACCTTCCACAGAGACCCAGTACTTC.

The chain combines TRBV12-3 or TRBV12-4 with TRBJ1-1; D gene unclear. Trimming shortened V by 6 bases and J by 2 bases, and 16 bases separated the two germline ends. This CDR3 comprises 15 residues. In DNA form, the CDR3 reads TGTGCCAGCAGATACCCCGGACGGGGAAACACTGAAGCTTTCTTT. As protein: CASRYPGRGNTEAFF.

This clonotype occurred a few times. The chain combines TRBV2 with TRBJ1-2; D is unresolved. The CDR3 consists of 14 residues. V dropped 6 bases and J dropped 4 bases, with 15 bases sitting between them. Germline V lookup: CDR1 SNHLY, CDR2 FYNNEI. In DNA form, the CDR3 reads TGTGCCAGCAGCCTTGAGTTGGTGCGCTATGGCTACACCTTC. Amino acids: CASSLELVRYGYTF.

The V gene is TRBV6-1, the J gene TRBJ2-1; 11 bases line up with TRBD1. The CDR3 length is 16 residues. The V segment lost 5 bases and the J segment 3 bases; nucleotides outside the gene matches: 6. Germline CDR1 and CDR2: MNHNS and SASEGT. The CDR3 region has the DNA TGTGCCAGCAGTTTTGACGGGACAGGGGGCTACAATGAGCAGTTCTTC. Translated: CASSFDGTGGYNEQFF.

In its sample, this clonotype was seen a few times. The rearrangement joins TRBV7-2 to TRBJ2-3, with D possibly matching TRBD2 (5 bases). The CDR3 runs to 17 residues. Germline V lookup: CDR1 SGHTA, CDR2 FQGNSA. Trimming took off 0 bases at V and 4 bases at J, with 17 bases between the two ends. CDR3 DNA sequence: TGTGCCAGCAGCTTAGCGCCCAGCGGCCAAGTGGCAGATACGCAGTATTTT. Its protein is CASSLAPSGQVADTQYF.

The chain recombines TRBV28 with TRBJ2-6; 7 positions match TRBD2. This CDR3 contains 20 residues. Germline V gives CDR1 MDHEN, CDR2 SYDVKM. With 5 bases clipped from V and 0 bases from J, the junction kept 16 bases outside the gene matches. CDR3 DNA sequence: TGTGCCAGCAGTCCCCGGGATTGGGGGGGGGGGGACTCTGGGGCCAACGTCCTGACTTTC. Translated: CASSPRDWGGGDSGANVLTF.

This rearrangement joins TRBV19 to TRBJ1-3; weak D call: TRBD1 (5 bases). The germline V gene encodes CDR1 LNHDA and CDR2 SQIVND (reference sequence). V was shortened by 4 bases and J by 2 bases, with 18 bases between the two germline ends. The CDR3 covers 17 residues. Here the CDR3 DNA reads TGTGCCAGTAGTAGGGGCGCGGGATCCGGGCCTGGAAACACCATATATTTT. Protein product: CASSRGAGSGPGNTIYF. The complete variable domain, with remaining parts taken from reference TRBV19 and TRBJ1-3, reads DGGITQSPKYLFRKEGQNVTLSCEQNLNHDAMYWYRQDPGQGLRLIYYSQIVNDFQKGDIAEGYSVSREKKESFPLTVTSAQKNPTAFYLCASSRGAGSGPGNTIYFGEGSWLTVV.

The J gene is TRBJ2-3, the V gene TRBV15; D perhaps matches TRBD2 (5 bases). Germline loops: CDR1 LNHNV, CDR2 YYDKDF (reference sequence). This CDR3 is built from 15 residues. V was clipped by 8 bases and J by 1 base, with 16 bases between them. The CDR3 protein is CATARLSGGTDTQYF. DNA for the CDR3: TGTGCCACCGCAAGACTAAGCGGAGGCACAGATACGCAGTATTTT. Using reference TRBV15 and TRBJ2-3 for the parts outside the CDR3, the full variable domain is DAMVIQNPRYQVTQFGKPVTLSCSQTLNHNVMYWYQQKSSQAPKLLFHYYDKDFNNEADTPDNFQSRRPNTSFCFLDIRSPGLGDTAMYLCATARLSGGTDTQYFGPGTRLTVL.

In this sample, this clonotype turned up many times. The chain's CDR3 is CASSAWEEAFF. CDR3 nucleotides: TGTGCCAGCAGTGCATGGGAGGAAGCTTTCTTT. The V gene is TRBV6-1, the J gene TRBJ1-1; D is undetermined. Germline values: CDR1 MNHNS, CDR2 SASEGT. The CDR3 is 11 amino acids. V was cut by 4 bases and J by 8 bases, with 8 bases left in between.

The J gene is TRBJ1-5, the V gene TRBV5-6; 8 bases fit TRBD1. CDR3 length equals 16 residues. Germline trimming cut 3 bases from V and 2 bases from J; bases unmatched to any gene: 7. Germline values: CDR1 SGHDT, CDR2 YYEEEE. The CDR3 reads CASSSNRGGGNQPQHF. For the CDR3, the DNA is TGTGCCAGCAGCTCGAACAGGGGGGGAGGCAATCAGCCCCAGCATTTT. The variable domain in full, completed from reference TRBV5-6 and TRBJ1-5, reads DAGVTQSPTHLIKTRGQQVTLRCSPKSGHDTVSWYQQALGQGPQFIFQYYEEEERQRGNFPDRFSGHQFPNYSSELNVNALLLGDSALYLCASSSNRGGGNQPQHFGDGTRLSIL.

V and J are TRBV7-9 and TRBJ2-7; D may be TRBD1 (6 bases). Germline values: CDR1 SEHNR, CDR2 FQNEAQ (reference sequence). This CDR3 has 15 amino acids. The V and J ends lost 5 bases and 1 base respectively, with 15 bases between them. The CDR3, as DNA: TGTGCCAGCAGCGATGGACAGACTATATCCTACGAGCAGTACGTC. It specifies CASSDGQTISYEQYV.